The source of this T cell receptor (beta chain) is a study of cytomegalovirus exposure and HLA in healthy donors. With 60 Vbeta and 13 Jbeta primers, the PCR was carried out. This table comes from immunoSEQ multiplex PCR, and its TCRdb copy is limited to in-frame clones, with some not included. Found here are 140,000 to 150,000 clones, roughly 78% of them singletons; the top ten hold about 3%. Overall study findings and caveats: Most sequenced TCRs were rare (though some public TCRs occurred in many donors).

Remarks on this clone: What it binds is unknown.

Germline assignment: CDR1 SGHAT and CDR2 FQNNGV. Germline trimming cut 1 base from V and 8 bases from J; bases unmatched to any gene: 13. The CDR3 loop spans 17 amino acids. The sequenced sample was PBMCs. The chain uses TRBV11-2 and TRBJ2-1, with 8 positions matching TRBD1. The TCR comes from a middle-aged man in good health and CMV-seropositive. In DNA form, the CDR3 reads TGTGCCAGCAGCTTAGTCGTCCTCAGGGGGCTTATCTATGAGCAGTTCTTC. It codes for CASSLVVLRGLIYEQFF. The full variable domain, in which reference TRBV11-2 and TRBJ2-1 provide the parts outside the CDR3, is EAGVAQSPRYKIIEKRQSVAFWCNPISGHATLYWYQQILGQGPKLLIQFQNNGVVDDSQLPKDRFSAERLKGVDSTLKIQPAKLEDSAVYLCASSLVVLRGLIYEQFFGPGTRLTVL.